This T cell receptor (beta chain) was documented in a study of identical twins. Study-level findings and limits: Possibly, invariant MAIT and iNKT cells partly confounded zero-insertion analyses. Researchers reported weaker excess twin sharing in beta out-of-frame sequences. Out-of-frame alpha sequences shared by twins showed excess low generation probability.

Template switching (which added a universal primer site) was used, and cDNA carried unique molecular identifiers. MiXCR, applied by TCRdb to the 5' RACE reads, yields one record per CDR3 protein. Of 1.5 million to 2 million distinct CDR3 sequences detected, about 32% appear once; the ten largest clones hold about 0.27%. V dropped 1 base and J dropped 14 bases, with 17 bases sitting between them. Looked up from germline, CDR1 is SEHNR and CDR2 is FQNEAQ (reference sequence). The CDR3 has 14 amino acids. As for this clonotype: The antigen remains undetermined.

The receptor was derived from a newborn girl in good health. The chain is built from TRBV7-9 and TRBJ1-4; D possibly corresponds to TRBD1 (6 bases). The sample taken for sequencing was cord blood. The CDR3 loop reads CASSLGGSDSLLFF. DNA of the CDR3: TGTGCCAGCAGCTTAGGAGGGTCGGACAGTCTCCTGTTTTTT.